The clone carrying this TCR beta chain was seen a few times. Its antigen remains unknown. The CDR3 has 13 residues. V gave up 2 bases and J gave up 11 bases; unmatched junction bases: 6. CDR1 is DFQATT, CDR2 SNEGSKA, per germline (reference sequence). Among all donors, each was a healthy Caucasian. This entry belongs to a study of identical twins. Study-wide results and caveats: Not following the same donors, the study drew its conclusions from cross-sectional statistical analysis. Compared with models, monozygotic twins showed more out-of-frame TCR alpha sharing. High-abundance cord blood beta clonotypes had fewer insertions; memory repertoires showed none.

A single record per CDR3 protein comes from TCRdb applying MiXCR to the 5' RACE reads. The sample lists 510,000 or so distinct CDR3 sequences; about 15% were seen once. This sample was shared with a second study, whose subject was yellow fever vaccine responses in identical twins.

Sequencing was performed on CD4+ T cells sorted from blood. This clonotype was sampled from a woman aged 18-30 years in good health. V and J are TRBV20-1 and TRBJ1-6; the match to TRBD1 covers 7 bases. The DNA for the CDR3 is TGCAGTGCTAGACCGACAGGGACAGCACCCCTCCACTTT. Protein sequence: CSARPTGTAPLHF.